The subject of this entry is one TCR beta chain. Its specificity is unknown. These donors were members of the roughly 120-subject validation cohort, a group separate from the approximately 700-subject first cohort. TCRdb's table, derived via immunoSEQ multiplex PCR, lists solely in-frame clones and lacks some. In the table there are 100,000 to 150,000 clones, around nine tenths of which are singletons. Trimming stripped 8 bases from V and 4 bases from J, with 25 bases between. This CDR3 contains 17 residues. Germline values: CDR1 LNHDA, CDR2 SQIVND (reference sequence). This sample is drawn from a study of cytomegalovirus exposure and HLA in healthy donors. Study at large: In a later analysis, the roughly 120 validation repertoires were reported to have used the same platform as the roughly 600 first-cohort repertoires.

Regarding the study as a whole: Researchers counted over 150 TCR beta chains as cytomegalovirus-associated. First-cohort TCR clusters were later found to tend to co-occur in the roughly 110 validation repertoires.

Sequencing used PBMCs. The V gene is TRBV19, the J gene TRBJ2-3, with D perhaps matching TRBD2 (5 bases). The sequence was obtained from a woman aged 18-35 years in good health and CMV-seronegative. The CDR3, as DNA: TGTGCCAGTGCTGACGCTGACTACACATTAACGGCAGATACGCAGTATTTT. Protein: CASADADYTLTADTQYF.